These T cell receptor beta chains were read from a single sample in a study of Ad26.COV2.S vaccination and SARS-CoV-2 variants. TCRdb keeps only in-frame clones here, not all; method: immunoSEQ multiplex PCR. This repertoire shows fewer than 900,000 clones, 70% to 90% found once; its top ten account for 1.5%. Sequenced material: peripheral blood, taken in a trial of Ad26.COV2.S vaccine versus placebo. The receptors originated from a person between 18 and 65 years old who received the Ad26.COV2.S COVID-19 vaccine or a placebo. Both conserved end residues are part of each CDR3. The D gene is left open where the match is weak. A clone size is listed for some rows: how often the clone was seen (once, few, many), or a class if it is expanded.

v_call: TRBV7-2; d_call: TRBD1; j_call: TRBJ1-4; clone_size: .; cdr3_nt: TGTGCCAGCAGCTTACAGGGGGCTCGAGAAAAACTGTTTTTT; cdr3_aa: CASSLQGAREKLFF
v_call: TRBV5-1; d_call: .; j_call: TRBJ2-1; clone_size: .; cdr3_nt: TGCGCCAGCAGCCTAGGTTTTCCGGGACCCGATGAGCAGTTCTTC; cdr3_aa: CASSLGFPGPDEQFF
v_call: TRBV11-1; d_call: .; j_call: TRBJ1-2; clone_size: once; cdr3_nt: TGTGCCAGCAGCTCCCGGGACCGACCATATGGCTACACCTTC; cdr3_aa: CASSSRDRPYGYTF
v_call: TRBV7-8; d_call: .; j_call: TRBJ1-4; clone_size: .; cdr3_nt: TGTGCCAGCAGCTGGGCGGGGGTCACAGGGTTTGGAATGTCTGAAAAACTGTTTTTT; cdr3_aa: CASSWAGVTGFGMSEKLFF
v_call: TRBV10-3; d_call: .; j_call: TRBJ2-1; clone_size: .; cdr3_nt: TGTAGCACGTCCCAAGCCCCTAGCTCCTACAATGAGCAGTTCTTC; cdr3_aa: CSTSQAPSSYNEQFF
v_call: TRBV11-1; d_call: TRBD1; j_call: TRBJ1-6; clone_size: .; cdr3_nt: TGTGCCAGCAGCGCCCGACAGGGTGAAAATTCACCCCTCCACTTT; cdr3_aa: CASSARQGENSPLHF
v_call: TRBV12-5; d_call: .; j_call: TRBJ2-5; clone_size: once; cdr3_nt: TGTGCTAGTGGTTTGGGGAACACGGAAGAGACCCAGTACTTC; cdr3_aa: CASGLGNTEETQYF
v_call: TRBV5-5; d_call: .; j_call: TRBJ1-1; clone_size: .; cdr3_nt: TGTGCCAGCAGCTTAAGGGCGAAAGGGGAAACCTTGAACACTGAAGCTTTCTTT; cdr3_aa: CASSLRAKGETLNTEAFF
v_call: TRBV4-2; d_call: .; j_call: TRBJ1-3; clone_size: .; cdr3_nt: TGTGCCAGCAGCCAAGATCAGGGGACCTCTGGAAACACCATATATTTT; cdr3_aa: CASSQDQGTSGNTIYF
v_call: TRBV10-3; d_call: TRBD1; j_call: TRBJ1-1; clone_size: .; cdr3_nt: TGTGCCATCAGTGATCCCGGACAGGGGGCGAATACTGAAGCTTTCTTT; cdr3_aa: CAISDPGQGANTEAFF
v_call: TRBV5-1; d_call: TRBD1; j_call: TRBJ2-3; clone_size: .; cdr3_nt: TGCGCCAGCACGGACCACAGGGGAAGTACAGATACGCAGTATTTT; cdr3_aa: CASTDHRGSTDTQYF
v_call: TRBV11-1; d_call: TRBD2; j_call: TRBJ2-5; clone_size: .; cdr3_nt: TGTGCCAGCAGCCCCCCCCAGCGGGGGGGCGCTGAGACCCAGTACTTC; cdr3_aa: CASSPPQRGGAETQYF
v_call: TRBV9; d_call: .; j_call: TRBJ1-1; clone_size: .; cdr3_nt: TGTGCCAGCATCGAAGCTTTCTTT; cdr3_aa: CASIEAFF
v_call: TRBV19; d_call: .; j_call: TRBJ2-3; clone_size: .; cdr3_nt: TGTGCCAGTAGTATCAGAGTAGCGGCAGATACGCAGTATTTT; cdr3_aa: CASSIRVAADTQYF
v_call: TRBV7-2; d_call: TRBD1; j_call: TRBJ2-7; clone_size: .; cdr3_nt: TGTGCCAGCAGCTTAACGGGGACAGGCTCCTACGAGCAGTACTTC; cdr3_aa: CASSLTGTGSYEQYF
v_call: TRBV12-3/TRBV12-4; d_call: .; j_call: TRBJ1-6; clone_size: .; cdr3_nt: TGTGCCAGCAGCATTCGACAGCCTTTCCCCCTCCACTTT; cdr3_aa: CASSIRQPFPLHF
v_call: TRBV5-1; d_call: .; j_call: TRBJ2-1; clone_size: .; cdr3_nt: TGCGCCAGCAGCGCCGGGACTGGAACTTGGGAGCAGTTCTTC; cdr3_aa: CASSAGTGTWEQFF
v_call: TRBV5-1; d_call: TRBD2; j_call: TRBJ2-5; clone_size: .; cdr3_nt: TGCGCCAGCAGCCCCAATGGGGGTAGCGGGAAAGAGACCCAGTACTTC; cdr3_aa: CASSPNGGSGKETQYF
v_call: TRBV5-1; d_call: TRBD2; j_call: TRBJ2-7; clone_size: once; cdr3_nt: TGCGCCAGCAGCTTGGGGACTAGTAGGGACGAGCAGTACTTC; cdr3_aa: CASSLGTSRDEQYF
v_call: TRBV10-3; d_call: .; j_call: TRBJ2-5; clone_size: .; cdr3_nt: TGTGCCATCAGTGATTCATTGGAGGGGGGGTACTTC; cdr3_aa: CAISDSLEGGYF
v_call: TRBV11-2; d_call: .; j_call: TRBJ1-2; clone_size: .; cdr3_nt: TGTGCCAGCAGCTTGGGGGGTAACTATGGCTACACCTTC; cdr3_aa: CASSLGGNYGYTF
v_call: TRBV25-1; d_call: .; j_call: TRBJ2-7; clone_size: .; cdr3_nt: TGTGCCAGCAGTCCCGGTCAGTCCTACGAGCAGTACTTC; cdr3_aa: CASSPGQSYEQYF
v_call: TRBV12-5; d_call: .; j_call: TRBJ2-3; clone_size: .; cdr3_nt: TGTGCTAGTGGTCCACGCGAGGGATTCACAGATACGCAGTATTTT; cdr3_aa: CASGPREGFTDTQYF
v_call: TRBV9; d_call: .; j_call: TRBJ2-1; clone_size: .; cdr3_nt: TGTGCCAGCAGCGTACCCCCACTCTCCGGGTGGCGGCCCTACAATGAGCAGTTCTTC; cdr3_aa: CASSVPPLSGWRPYNEQFF
v_call: TRBV5-1; d_call: TRBD1; j_call: TRBJ2-3; clone_size: once; cdr3_nt: TGCGCCAGCAGCTCCGAACAGGGGGCGGCAGATACGCAGTATTTT; cdr3_aa: CASSSEQGAADTQYF
v_call: TRBV3-1/TRBV3-2; d_call: TRBD2; j_call: TRBJ2-7; clone_size: once; cdr3_nt: TGTGCCAGCAGCCAAGGAGAACTAGCGGGAGTTCGAGAGCAGTACTTC; cdr3_aa: CASSQGELAGVREQYF
v_call: TRBV30; d_call: TRBD1; j_call: TRBJ1-1; clone_size: .; cdr3_nt: TGTGCCTGGATCCGGACAGGGAAATCTTTCTTT; cdr3_aa: CAWIRTGKSFF
v_call: TRBV10-3; d_call: TRBD1; j_call: TRBJ1-1; clone_size: .; cdr3_nt: TGTGCCGCCCACAGGGGAAAGGAGGCTGAAGCTTTCTTT; cdr3_aa: CAAHRGKEAEAFF
v_call: TRBV5-4; d_call: TRBD1; j_call: TRBJ2-1; clone_size: .; cdr3_nt: TGTGCCAGCAGCTTGGGAGCAGGACAGGGCTACAATGAGCAGTTCTTC; cdr3_aa: CASSLGAGQGYNEQFF
v_call: TRBV3-1/TRBV3-2; d_call: TRBD1; j_call: TRBJ1-5; clone_size: .; cdr3_nt: TGTGCCAGCAGCCCCTCAGGGGGGCGGCAGCCCCAGCATTTT; cdr3_aa: CASSPSGGRQPQHF
v_call: TRBV5-6; d_call: .; j_call: TRBJ2-2; clone_size: once; cdr3_nt: TGTGCCAGCAGCCCGGAAGCAGGGTCGCGCACCGGGGAGCTGTTTTTT; cdr3_aa: CASSPEAGSRTGELFF
v_call: TRBV6-5; d_call: .; j_call: TRBJ2-5; clone_size: .; cdr3_nt: TGTGCCAGCAGTTACTCGGTATTGACACAAGAGACCCAGTACTTC; cdr3_aa: CASSYSVLTQETQYF
v_call: TRBV5-6; d_call: .; j_call: TRBJ1-6; clone_size: .; cdr3_nt: TGTGCCAGCAGCTTAAGATTGGGGAGGACACCCCTCCACTTT; cdr3_aa: CASSLRLGRTPLHF
v_call: TRBV7-8; d_call: TRBD1; j_call: TRBJ2-2; clone_size: .; cdr3_nt: TGTGCCAGCAGCAGAAGGGACAGTTTTAACACCGGGGAGCTGTTTTTT; cdr3_aa: CASSRRDSFNTGELFF
v_call: TRBV5-4; d_call: .; j_call: TRBJ1-2; clone_size: once; cdr3_nt: TGTGCCAGCAGCTTGGAAGGGACTGGAAGGTATGGCTACACCTTC; cdr3_aa: CASSLEGTGRYGYTF
v_call: TRBV7-9; d_call: TRBD2; j_call: TRBJ2-7; clone_size: .; cdr3_nt: TGTGCCAGCAGCTTGTCTCCTAGCGGGGGTTACGAGCAGTACTTC; cdr3_aa: CASSLSPSGGYEQYF
v_call: TRBV24-1; d_call: .; j_call: TRBJ1-2; clone_size: .; cdr3_nt: TGTGCCACCAGTGACAACAGGGCGGATGGCTACACCTTC; cdr3_aa: CATSDNRADGYTF
v_call: TRBV27; d_call: .; j_call: TRBJ1-5; clone_size: .; cdr3_nt: TGTGCCAGCAGCCAAGAGGGGGAACAGCCCCAGCATTTT; cdr3_aa: CASSQEGEQPQHF
v_call: TRBV4-2; d_call: TRBD1; j_call: TRBJ1-5; clone_size: .; cdr3_nt: TGTGCCAGCAGCCAAGAGAGGGGGCCCACGGGGGATCCCCAGCATTTT; cdr3_aa: CASSQERGPTGDPQHF
v_call: TRBV6-5; d_call: .; j_call: TRBJ1-2; clone_size: .; cdr3_nt: TGTGCCAGCAGTTACGCTCTATGGACAGCGGCCTATGGCTACACCTTC; cdr3_aa: CASSYALWTAAYGYTF
v_call: TRBV27; d_call: TRBD2; j_call: TRBJ2-7; clone_size: .; cdr3_nt: TGTGCCAGCCCATCACTAGCGGGAGGGGTCGACTCCTACGAGCAGTACTTC; cdr3_aa: CASPSLAGGVDSYEQYF
v_call: TRBV29-1; d_call: .; j_call: TRBJ2-5; clone_size: .; cdr3_nt: TGCAGCGTTGAGGCGCCGGGACGGCCCCCGGGGGAGACCCAGTACTTC; cdr3_aa: CSVEAPGRPPGETQYF
v_call: TRBV20-1; d_call: .; j_call: TRBJ2-3; clone_size: .; cdr3_nt: TGCAGTGCTCCCGACACAGATACGCAGTATTTT; cdr3_aa: CSAPDTDTQYF
v_call: TRBV7-8; d_call: .; j_call: TRBJ2-3; clone_size: .; cdr3_nt: TGTGCCAGCAGCTTAGCGGGGGTTGGTACGCAGTATTTT; cdr3_aa: CASSLAGVGTQYF
v_call: TRBV25-1; d_call: TRBD2; j_call: TRBJ2-1; clone_size: .; cdr3_nt: TGTGCCAGCAGTCTGGGACTAGGCCTATACAATGAGCAGTTCTTC; cdr3_aa: CASSLGLGLYNEQFF
v_call: TRBV18; d_call: .; j_call: TRBJ1-4; clone_size: .; cdr3_nt: TGTGCCAGCTCAATCAATGGAGGGGAAAAACTGTTTTTT; cdr3_aa: CASSINGGEKLFF
v_call: TRBV29-1; d_call: TRBD1; j_call: TRBJ1-2; clone_size: .; cdr3_nt: TGCAGCGCCCCCTCGTTCACAGGGGCCTATGGCTACACCTTC; cdr3_aa: CSAPSFTGAYGYTF
v_call: TRBV18; d_call: .; j_call: TRBJ1-3; clone_size: .; cdr3_nt: TGTGCCAGCTCACCGTGGACCGACTCTGGAAACACCATATATTTT; cdr3_aa: CASSPWTDSGNTIYF
v_call: TRBV19; d_call: .; j_call: TRBJ2-2; clone_size: .; cdr3_nt: TGTGCCAGTAGTGCACTCACCGGGGAGCTGTTTTTT; cdr3_aa: CASSALTGELFF
v_call: TRBV11-2; d_call: .; j_call: TRBJ1-1; clone_size: .; cdr3_nt: TGTGCCAGCAGCTTAGATCTGACAGTCCAAGCTTTCTTT; cdr3_aa: CASSLDLTVQAFF